This entry describes one T cell receptor beta chain. What it binds is unknown. A junction end diverges from the germline sequence, so it may reflect a read error. The CDR3 is 14 residues long. CDR1 and CDR2 (germline): SEHNR, FQNEAQ (reference sequence). TCRdb's copy holds only in-frame clones and misses some; the assay was immunoSEQ multiplex PCR. The table shows tens of thousands of clones, with approximately 85% occurring only once. The sample belongs to a study of OX40 agonist ivuxolimab in advanced cancers. Broader study findings: Expanded clones belonging to CD8+ T cells outnumbered, on average, those of CD4+.

The origin of this receptor is an adult with an advanced solid tumor such as melanoma, head and neck, liver or kidney cancer. Sequencing was performed on CD4+ or CD8+ T cells sorted from blood, taken in a trial of the OX40 agonist ivuxolimab. J is TRBJ2-1 and V is TRBV7-9; TRBD2 aligns across 11 bases. CDR3 in DNA: TGTGCCAGCAGCCTAGCGGGGGGCGGGAATGAGCAGTTCTTC. This translates into CASSLAGGGNEQFF.